Given below is one T cell receptor (beta chain) in context. How the authors handled the data: Reference gene primer amplification gave nucleated cell count estimates. TCRdb keeps only in-frame clones here, not all; method: immunoSEQ multiplex PCR. V and J calls and clone size come straight from that table; D and trimming were deduced from the DNA. The data contain about 220,000 clones, over 80% of them singletons. Per germline, CDR1 SEHNR and CDR2 FQNEAQ (reference sequence). V dropped 3 bases and J dropped 1 base, with 3 bases sitting between them. The CDR3 is made up of 13 amino acids. The sample originates from a study of blood T cell repertoires in COVID-19. Whole-study context: Samples came from the United States, Italy and Spain, spanning acute and convalescent COVID-19. Nucleic acid was either cDNA or gDNA, and it came from T cells, B-cell-depleted T cells, or PBMCs.

The sequence was collected from a human donor in a cohort sampled during active COVID-19. This chain uses TRBV7-9 with TRBJ2-2; D gene unclear. The source material was peripheral blood. This chain's CDR3 is CASSFLNTGELFF. CDR3 DNA: TGTGCCAGCAGCTTCTTGAACACCGGGGAGCTGTTTTTT.